This is a list of T cell receptor beta chains from one sample in a study of T-cell reconstitution after alpha-beta-depleted transplantation in children. TCRdb re-called the PCR reads through MiXCR, storing one row per CDR3 protein. Among about 76,000 distinct CDR3 sequences listed, 13% to 15% were seen once. Sequencing was performed on PBMCs, mostly from graft donor cells, taken 180 days after TCRalphabeta/CD19-depleted stem cell transplant. These receptors all stem from a male patient aged 2 to 9 who had a stem cell transplant for acute lymphoblastic leukemia, so the T cells may come from the graft donor. The CDR3 runs from the conserved cysteine through the conserved F or W. A D gene is named only where the DNA matches it firmly. Clone sizes are given selectively: once, few, many, or a class where the clone is expanded.

TRBJ2-3	NA	TRBV11-1	few	CASSSPRGTDTQYF	TGTGCCAGCAGCTCGCCGAGGGGCACAGATACGCAGTATTTT
TRBJ2-7	NA	TRBV12-3/TRBV12-4	NA	CASSLSSPYEQYF	TGTGCCAGCAGTTTAAGTTCCCCCTACGAGCAGTACTTC
TRBJ2-2	NA	TRBV7-2	NA	CASSLVGTPTGELFF	TGTGCCAGCAGCTTAGTGGGGACACCTACCGGGGAGCTGTTTTTT
TRBJ2-1	TRBD2	TRBV20-1	few	CSAPGLAGAGSSYNEQFF	TGCAGTGCCCCGGGGCTAGCGGGGGCCGGAAGCTCCTACAATGAGCAGTTCTTC
TRBJ2-2	NA	TRBV7-3	NA	CASSAGGGQVTGELFF	TGTGCCAGCAGCGCCGGGGGGGGACAGGTCACCGGGGAGCTGTTTTTT
TRBJ2-2	NA	TRBV6-5	NA	CASSYPQTGIGELFF	TGTGCCAGCAGTTACCCCCAAACCGGGATCGGGGAGCTGTTTTTT
TRBJ1-1	NA	TRBV12-3/TRBV12-4	NA	CASSLKGNGEAFF	TGTGCCAGCAGTTTAAAAGGGAACGGTGAAGCTTTCTTT
TRBJ1-1	NA	TRBV7-2	few	CASSLARQAVVAFF	TGTGCCAGCAGCTTAGCGCGGCAGGCTGTGGTAGCTTTCTTT
TRBJ2-7	NA	TRBV6-2/TRBV6-3	few	CASSHTYEQYF	TGTGCCAGCAGCCACACCTACGAGCAGTACTTC
TRBJ2-7	TRBD1	TRBV18	few	CASSLTGQGKNEQYF	TGTGCCAGCTCATTAACGGGACAGGGGAAAAACGAGCAGTACTTC
TRBJ2-2	NA	TRBV6-5	many	CASSYRGVWGARTGELFF	TGTGCCAGCAGTTACAGGGGGGTGTGGGGGGCGCGGACCGGGGAGCTGTTTTTT
TRBJ2-1	TRBD1	TRBV9	few	CASSVGTGPYNEQFF	TGTGCCAGCAGCGTAGGGACAGGGCCATACAATGAGCAGTTCTTC
TRBJ1-5	NA	TRBV7-3	few	CASSQTGGANQPQHF	TGTGCCAGCAGCCAGACAGGCGGCGCCAATCAGCCCCAGCATTTT
TRBJ2-3	NA	TRBV7-2	NA	CASSRGGGGTGGTQYF	TGTGCCAGCAGCCGAGGGGGCGGGGGGACGGGGGGTACGCAGTATTTT
TRBJ2-5	NA	TRBV4-3	NA	CASSQDEEVQETQYF	TGCGCCAGCAGCCAAGACGAAGAAGTCCAAGAGACCCAGTACTTC
TRBJ2-3	NA	TRBV6-1	NA	CASRWSSEKDTQYF	TGTGCCAGCAGGTGGTCTAGCGAAAAGGATACGCAGTATTTT
TRBJ1-2	NA	TRBV28	once	CASRGVNYGYTF	TGTGCCAGCCGGGGGGTTAACTATGGCTACACCTTC
TRBJ2-1	TRBD1	TRBV7-2	few	CASSHPGQADNEQFF	TGTGCCAGCAGCCACCCGGGACAGGCAGATAATGAGCAGTTCTTC
TRBJ2-1	TRBD1	TRBV7-3	many	CASSQGAPYNEQFF	TGTGCCAGCAGTCAGGGGGCCCCTTACAATGAGCAGTTCTTC
TRBJ2-1	TRBD2	TRBV20-1	many	CSAREPLAGGIGEQFF	TGCAGTGCTAGAGAACCACTAGCGGGGGGGATAGGTGAGCAGTTCTTC
TRBJ1-6	NA	TRBV27	NA	CASSLWVGYNSPLHF	TGTGCCAGCAGTTTGTGGGTGGGGTATAATTCACCCCTCCACTTT
TRBJ1-5	NA	TRBV10-3	many	CAINGEEINQPQHF	TGTGCCATCAATGGGGAGGAAATCAATCAGCCCCAGCATTTT
TRBJ2-2	NA	TRBV12-3/TRBV12-4	few	CASSLEVTFTGELFF	TGTGCCAGCAGTTTAGAGGTGACGTTCACCGGGGAGCTGTTTTTT
TRBJ1-1	NA	TRBV4-3	few	CASSQVGGTEAFF	TGCGCCAGCAGCCAAGTGGGGGGAACTGAAGCTTTCTTT
TRBJ1-6	NA	TRBV29-1	few	CSVPTDNNSPLHF	TGCAGCGTTCCTACAGATAATAATTCACCCCTCCACTTT
TRBJ2-2	TRBD1	TRBV12-3/TRBV12-4	few	CASSPRDRKITAANTGELFF	TGTGCCAGCAGTCCCCGGGACAGAAAAATTACCGCTGCGAACACCGGGGAGCTGTTTTTT
TRBJ2-7	NA	TRBV7-9	few	CASSLYNQVPVYEQYF	TGTGCCAGCAGCTTATATAACCAGGTGCCAGTCTACGAGCAGTACTTC
TRBJ2-7	NA	TRBV7-2	many	CASSFSGIPYEQYF	TGTGCCAGCAGCTTTAGCGGTATCCCCTACGAGCAGTACTTC
TRBJ1-5	NA	TRBV7-8	few	CASSLASRARGQPQHF	TGTGCCAGCAGCTTAGCGAGTAGGGCCCGGGGGCAGCCCCAGCATTTT
TRBJ2-5	NA	TRBV11-1	NA	CARKGGETQYF	TGTGCCAGAAAGGGAGGCGAGACCCAGTACTTC
TRBJ2-2	TRBD1	TRBV12-3/TRBV12-4	many	CASSLDRGWTNTGELFF	TGTGCCAGCAGTTTGGACAGGGGGTGGACGAACACCGGGGAGCTGTTTTTT
TRBJ2-1	NA	TRBV5-6	NA	CASSRTVSHEQFF	TGTGCCAGCAGCCGAACGGTGTCGCATGAGCAGTTCTTC
TRBJ2-3	NA	TRBV6-5	many	CASSSATLTDTQYF	TGTGCCAGCAGTTCCGCGACCCTCACAGATACGCAGTATTTT
TRBJ2-7	NA	TRBV20-1	few	CSAHIYEQYF	TGCAGTGCTCACATCTACGAGCAGTACTTC
TRBJ2-7	TRBD2	TRBV10-3	few	CAISESGLAGAYEQYF	TGTGCCATCAGTGAGTCGGGACTAGCGGGGGCCTACGAGCAGTACTTC
TRBJ1-1	NA	TRBV7-2	NA	CASSLARGSEAFF	TGTGCCAGCAGCTTAGCGCGAGGGAGTGAAGCTTTCTTT